This T cell receptor beta chain derives from a study of Ad26.COV2.S vaccination and SARS-CoV-2 variants. The treatment is: about 20 received Ad26.COV2.S at low or high dose, single or two shots; five or six received placebo; per-sample allocation not given. Samples analyzed were those drawn on day 63 after the first vaccine or placebo injection. A Boston donor was an adult aged 18-55 years. Clones were sequenced by immunoSEQ multiplex PCR, and TCRdb holds only the in-frame ones, with some missing. The sample yields roughly 320,000 clones, just over 85% seen once. Germline CDR1 is SGHTS and CDR2 is YDEGEE. The CDR3 is 15 amino acids. J lost 1 base, V lost 4 bases, and 3 bases had no gene match.

The sequence derives from a person aged 18-60 years who received the Ad26.COV2.S COVID-19 vaccine or a placebo. The chain links TRBV5-8 to TRBJ2-1; TRBD1 aligns across 9 bases. The specimen was peripheral blood, collected in a trial of Ad26.COV2.S vaccine versus placebo. CDR3 sequence: CASSAGTGSYNEQFF. The CDR3 DNA sequence: TGTGCCAGCAGCGCCGGGACAGGGTCCTACAATGAGCAGTTCTTC.